A single sample is the source of the 13 T cell receptor beta chains below, sequenced in a study of blood T cell repertoires in COVID-19. TCRdb keeps only in-frame clones here, not all; method: immunoSEQ multiplex PCR. The sample carries approximately 250,000 clones, around 90% recorded once. Sequenced: peripheral blood. Every receptor here comes from a woman in her seventies with COVID-19, enrolled during active disease.

V gene TRBV19 combines with J gene TRBJ1-1; possible D gene TRBD1, 6 bases. V lost 6 bases to trimming and J lost 9 bases, with 20 bases between them. CDR1 and CDR2 (germline): LNHDA, SQIVND (reference sequence). The CDR3 consists of 14 residues. CDR3 region: CASSTQQGTVKAFF. Written as DNA, the CDR3 is TGTGCCAGTAGCACACAACAGGGCACGGTTAAAGCTTTCTTT.

The rearrangement links TRBV3-1 (or the pseudogene TRBV3-2) to TRBJ2-7; 12 bases fit TRBD2. The germline CDR1 and CDR2 sequences are LGHDT and YNNKEL (reference sequence). The CDR3 runs to 14 residues. After removal of 3 bases from V and 7 bases from J, the junction contained 4 bases not matched to a gene. The CDR3 DNA reads TGTGCCAGCAGCCAGACTAGCGGGAGAGGTGAGCAGTACTTC. Protein sequence: CASSQTSGRGEQYF.

CDR3 sequence reads: CASSDRNRGVSTEAFF. The CDR3 DNA reads TGTGCCAGCAGTGACAGAAACAGGGGGGTAAGCACTGAAGCTTTCTTT. The genes are TRBV6-4 and TRBJ1-1, with 8 bases fitting TRBD1. CDR3 length: 16 amino acids. The ends lost 2 bases at V and 4 bases at J; junction bases unmatched: 9. Germline V lookup: CDR1 MRHNA, CDR2 SNTAGT.

This rearrangement joins TRBV30 to TRBJ2-1, with TRBD2 as a possible D gene (6 bases). V lost 0 bases to trimming and J lost 9 bases, with 15 bases between them. The CDR3 is made up of 14 amino acids. Germline V gene data show CDR1 as GTSNPN and CDR2 as SVGIG (reference sequence). CDR3 sequence (DNA): TGTGCCTGGAGTGTACTTAGCGGATCGAGTGAGCAGTTCTTC. Protein: CAWSVLSGSSEQFF.

The J gene is TRBJ2-1, the V gene TRBV18; 10 bases align to TRBD1. With 1 base clipped from V and 6 bases from J, the junction kept 3 bases outside the gene matches. The germline V gene encodes CDR1 KGHSH and CDR2 LQKENI. The CDR3 covers 15 residues. CDR3 bases: TGTGCCAGCTCACCACGGGACAGGGGCTCCAATGAGCAGTTCTTC. Protein: CASSPRDRGSNEQFF.

This chain uses TRBV29-1 with TRBJ2-1, with 9 bases identical to TRBD1. V lost 5 bases, J lost 5 bases, and 7 bases stayed unmatched. Germline V gives CDR1 SQVTM, CDR2 ANQGSEA. CDR3 length: 14 residues. CDR3 nucleotides: TGCAGCGTTACACAGGGGGCGCTGAACAATGAGCAGTTCTTC. This gives the protein CSVTQGALNNEQFF.

V usage is TRBV30 and J usage is TRBJ2-7; 14 bases map to TRBD2. There are 13 residues in the CDR3. Germline V gene sequence: CDR1 GTSNPN, CDR2 SVGIG (reference sequence). The V gene end was trimmed by 7 bases and the J gene end by 3 bases; junction bases not matched to a gene: 2. The CDR3 DNA reads TGTGCCTTGGGACTAGCGGGAGTCTACGAGCAGTACTTC. The encoded protein is CALGLAGVYEQYF.

The gene calls are TRBV3-1 (or the pseudogene TRBV3-2) and TRBJ1-1; D remains ambiguous. V was clipped by 1 base and J by 6 bases, with 12 bases between them. CDR1 and CDR2 (germline): LGHDT, YNNKEL (reference sequence). The CDR3 covers 14 residues. CDR3 coding DNA: TGTGCCAGCAGCCAAGGAAGAGGGTTCTCTGAAGCTTTCTTT. Translating it yields CASSQGRGFSEAFF.

The chain links TRBV21-1 to TRBJ1-2; the DNA was not used to check the table's D call, TRBD1. TRBV21-1 is reported as a pseudogene. CDR3 length: 15 amino acids. The CDR3 coding sequence is TGTGCCAGCAGCAAAGAGGCGGACAGACACTATGGCTACACCTTC. As protein: CASSKEADRHYGYTF.

This clone was seen a handful of times. The chain links TRBV2 to TRBJ2-3; 8 bases align to TRBD2. The CDR3 loop spans 15 amino acids. The germline V gene has CDR1 SNHLY and CDR2 FYNNEI. Unmatched junction bases numbered 5, after V lost 2 bases and J lost 4 bases. CDR3 nucleotide sequence: TGTGCCAGCAGTGAAAACGGGAGGGGTCCAGATACGCAGTATTTT. Amino acids: CASSENGRGPDTQYF.

The V call is TRBV12-3 or TRBV12-4, the J call TRBJ1-4, with a possible D match to TRBD1 (5 bases). V shed 6 bases and J shed 8 bases, with 13 bases lying between them. CDR3 length equals 13 residues. The CDR3 is CASSLRQREKLFF. The CDR3 DNA sequence: TGTGCCAGCAGCCTTCGACAGAGGGAAAAACTGTTTTTT.

This clone was counted once. Other nucleotide sequences in the sample specify the same CDR3. The V gene is TRBV6-5, the J gene TRBJ2-5; TRBD2 matches at 7 bases. Germline V lookup: CDR1 MNHEY, CDR2 SVGAGI. Losses at the gene ends were 0 bases for V and 2 bases for J; bases not matched to a gene: 0. The CDR3 runs to 14 residues. The CDR3, as DNA: TGTGCCAGCAGTTACTCGCGGGGGCAAGAGACCCAGTACTTC. It yields the protein CASSYSRGQETQYF.

As regards this clone: Other DNA sequences from this sample encode an identical CDR3 as well. The V gene is TRBV3-1 (or the pseudogene TRBV3-2), the J gene TRBJ1-5; 8 bases fit TRBD1. The CDR3 is made up of 16 amino acids. V was pared by 3 bases and J by 0 bases, with 4 bases of the junction left unmatched. Germline CDR1 and CDR2: LGHDT and YNNKEL (reference sequence). Here the CDR3 DNA reads TGTGCCAGCAGCCAGTCAGGGGGCTATAGCAATCAGCCCCAGCATTTT. Amino acid sequence: CASSQSGGYSNQPQHF.